Listed below are T cell receptor beta chains from one sample, sequenced in a study of beta chain features in type 1 diabetes. Some clones are missing from TCRdb's copy, which holds only in-frame ones; the method was immunoSEQ multiplex PCR. The sample lists 150,000 to 190,000 clones; over 7.5% were seen once. The sample was central memory CD4+ T cells from blood. These receptors all come from a man in his late teens or twenties in good health. CDR3s include the opening cysteine and the closing phenylalanine or tryptophan. Each record gives: D gene, V gene, J gene, clone size, CDR3 protein, CDR3 DNA. The D gene is left open where the match is weak. Clone size appears in some rows only: once, few, many, or a class for an expanded clone.

D: TRBD2
V: TRBV29-1
J: TRBJ2-7
size: many
CDR3: CSVQTSAPYEQYF
DNA: TGCAGCGTCCAAACTAGCGCACCCTACGAGCAGTACTTC

D: NA
V: TRBV10-3
J: TRBJ1-5
size: many
CDR3: CAIRPGESQPQHF
DNA: TGTGCCATCAGACCAGGGGAAAGTCAGCCCCAGCATTTT

D: TRBD1
V: TRBV29-1
J: TRBJ2-1
size: many
CDR3: CSGDRGYNEQFF
DNA: TGCAGCGGGGACAGGGGCTACAATGAGCAGTTCTTC

D: TRBD2
V: TRBV7-9
J: TRBJ2-7
size: NA
CDR3: CASSSLAGASYEQYF
DNA: TGTGCCAGCAGCTCTCTAGCGGGGGCCTCCTACGAGCAGTACTTC

D: NA
V: TRBV7-2
J: TRBJ2-7
size: few
CDR3: CASSLSPGHLIYEQYF
DNA: TGTGCCAGCAGCTTGTCTCCGGGACACCTGATCTACGAGCAGTACTTC

D: NA
V: TRBV7-2
J: TRBJ2-7
size: NA
CDR3: CASSLSAGVGEQYF
DNA: TGTGCCAGCAGCTTATCTGCAGGGGTTGGTGAGCAGTACTTC

D: NA
V: TRBV4-3
J: TRBJ2-3
size: many
CDR3: CASSQDLPDTQYF
DNA: TGCGCCAGCAGCCAAGATCTCCCAGATACGCAGTATTTT

D: NA
V: TRBV9
J: TRBJ2-1
size: few
CDR3: CASSVGAGATYNEQFF
DNA: TGTGCCAGCAGCGTAGGGGCGGGGGCGACCTACAATGAGCAGTTCTTC

D: TRBD1
V: TRBV5-1
J: TRBJ1-1
size: few
CDR3: CASSRTGGNTEAFF
DNA: TGCGCCAGCAGCAGGACAGGGGGGAACACTGAAGCTTTCTTT

D: NA
V: TRBV4-1
J: TRBJ2-7
size: few
CDR3: CASSPGHHYEQYF
DNA: TGTGCCAGCAGCCCAGGACACCACTACGAGCAGTACTTC

D: TRBD1
V: TRBV29-1
J: TRBJ2-1
size: many
CDR3: CSVEGSGQFNEQFF
DNA: TGCAGCGTTGAAGGTTCGGGACAGTTCAATGAGCAGTTCTTC

D: NA
V: TRBV7-9
J: TRBJ1-2
size: few
CDR3: CASSLNSFYGYTF
DNA: TGTGCCAGCAGCTTGAACAGTTTCTATGGCTACACCTTC

D: TRBD1
V: TRBV5-6
J: TRBJ1-2
size: many
CDR3: CASSWDRESWYGYTF
DNA: TGTGCCAGCAGTTGGGACAGGGAGTCATGGTATGGCTACACCTTC

D: NA
V: TRBV7-3
J: TRBJ1-2
size: few
CDR3: CASSLTPRSGDGGYTF
DNA: TGTGCCAGCAGCTTAACTCCAAGATCGGGGGATGGGGGCTACACCTTC

D: NA
V: TRBV4-2
J: TRBJ1-2
size: few
CDR3: CASSQVGHYGYTF
DNA: TGTGCCAGCAGCCAAGTCGGACATTATGGCTACACCTTC

D: TRBD1
V: TRBV2
J: TRBJ1-5
size: few
CDR3: CASMRTGGTYSNQPQHF
DNA: TGTGCCAGCATGAGGACAGGGGGGACCTATAGCAATCAGCCCCAGCATTTT

D: NA
V: TRBV29-1
J: TRBJ2-1
size: many
CDR3: CSADRGNEQFF
DNA: TGCAGCGCCGATCGGGGCAATGAGCAGTTCTTC

D: NA
V: TRBV5-1
J: TRBJ2-6
size: NA
CDR3: CASSLDLSGANVLTF
DNA: TGCGCCAGCAGCTTGGATCTCTCTGGGGCCAACGTCCTGACTTTC

D: NA
V: TRBV5-4
J: TRBJ2-3
size: many
CDR3: CASKAWTEADTQYF
DNA: TGTGCCAGCAAAGCATGGACTGAGGCAGATACGCAGTATTTT

D: NA
V: TRBV11-2
J: TRBJ2-1
size: NA
CDR3: CASSLAVLAEQFF
DNA: TGTGCCAGCAGCTTAGCTGTTTTAGCTGAGCAGTTCTTC

D: NA
V: TRBV7-2
J: TRBJ1-4
size: NA
CDR3: CASSRSQGSEKLFF
DNA: TGTGCCAGCAGCAGATCTCAGGGTTCTGAAAAACTGTTTTTT

D: NA
V: TRBV5-1
J: TRBJ2-3
size: NA
CDR3: CASSLDSPTDTQYF
DNA: TGCGCCAGCAGCCTAGACAGCCCCACAGATACGCAGTATTTT

D: NA
V: TRBV28
J: TRBJ2-1
size: few
CDR3: CASSSRGLPSENEQFF
DNA: TGTGCCAGCTCTTCGCGGGGTCTCCCTTCTGAGAATGAGCAGTTCTTC

D: TRBD2
V: TRBV7-2
J: TRBJ2-3
size: few
CDR3: CASSLLLAGGTDTQYF
DNA: TGTGCCAGCAGCTTACTACTAGCGGGGGGCACAGATACGCAGTATTTT

D: TRBD2
V: TRBV7-2
J: TRBJ2-5
size: few
CDR3: CASSLVVASGGASETQYF
DNA: TGTGCCAGCAGCTTAGTCGTCGCTAGCGGGGGGGCCTCGGAGACCCAGTACTTC

D: NA
V: TRBV7-2
J: TRBJ1-2
size: NA
CDR3: CASSLAGGGLSYGYTF
DNA: TGTGCCAGCAGCTTAGCGGGAGGGGGTTTAAGCTATGGCTACACCTTC

D: NA
V: TRBV18
J: TRBJ2-3
size: NA
CDR3: CASSPRLVDSVRADTQYF
DNA: TGTGCCAGCTCACCCCGATTGGTGGACAGCGTACGGGCAGATACGCAGTATTTT

D: NA
V: TRBV30
J: TRBJ1-1
size: few
CDR3: CASSRPRTEAFF
DNA: TGTGCCTCCTCTCGGCCTAGGACTGAAGCTTTCTTT

D: NA
V: TRBV30
J: TRBJ2-4
size: few
CDR3: CAWKGSGGAKNIQYF
DNA: TGTGCCTGGAAAGGGAGTGGTGGAGCCAAAAACATTCAGTACTTC

D: TRBD2
V: TRBV19
J: TRBJ2-1
size: few
CDR3: CASSPGTSGGNEQFF
DNA: TGTGCCAGTAGCCCGGGGACTAGCGGGGGAAATGAGCAGTTCTTC

D: TRBD2
V: TRBV5-4
J: TRBJ2-5
size: NA
CDR3: CASSLGGASGRETQYF
DNA: TGTGCCAGCAGCTTGGGAGGCGCGAGCGGGAGAGAGACCCAGTACTTC

D: NA
V: TRBV5-5
J: TRBJ1-4
size: few
CDR3: CASSSEFNEKLFF
DNA: TGTGCCAGCAGCTCGGAGTTTAATGAAAAACTGTTTTTT

D: NA
V: TRBV5-4
J: TRBJ2-5
size: NA
CDR3: CASSSIRFAGTQYF
DNA: TGTGCCAGCAGCTCGATCCGGTTTGCCGGGACCCAGTACTTC

D: NA
V: TRBV9
J: TRBJ2-2
size: many
CDR3: CASSVENYQNTGELFF
DNA: TGTGCCAGCAGCGTAGAGAACTACCAGAACACCGGGGAGCTGTTTTTT

D: NA
V: TRBV5-6
J: TRBJ1-3
size: NA
CDR3: CASSLTAGAGNTIYF
DNA: TGTGCCAGCAGCTTGACCGCAGGGGCTGGAAACACCATATATTTT

D: NA
V: TRBV18
J: TRBJ2-7
size: many
CDR3: CASSPTATAGEQYF
DNA: TGTGCCAGCTCACCGACAGCGACCGCCGGGGAGCAGTACTTC

D: TRBD2
V: TRBV4-3
J: TRBJ2-1
size: many
CDR3: CASSQGTSLNEQFF
DNA: TGCGCCAGCAGCCAAGGGACTAGTTTAAATGAGCAGTTCTTC

D: TRBD1
V: TRBV7-3
J: TRBJ2-3
size: few
CDR3: CASSPGGAGTDTQYF
DNA: TGTGCCAGCAGCCCAGGGGGCGCCGGCACAGATACGCAGTATTTT

D: NA
V: TRBV6-6
J: TRBJ2-3
size: few
CDR3: CASSLGGLSTDTQYF
DNA: TGTGCCAGCAGCCTTGGAGGACTCAGCACAGATACGCAGTATTTT

D: TRBD1
V: TRBV28
J: TRBJ1-2
size: many
CDR3: CASSPQGADYGYTF
DNA: TGTGCCAGCAGTCCCCAGGGGGCGGACTATGGCTACACCTTC

D: TRBD2
V: TRBV9
J: TRBJ2-1
size: few
CDR3: CASSVGLAGLNEQFF
DNA: TGTGCCAGCAGCGTGGGACTAGCGGGACTGAATGAGCAGTTCTTC

D: NA
V: TRBV5-6
J: TRBJ2-1
size: few
CDR3: CASSLEAGRSDNEQFF
DNA: TGTGCCAGCAGCTTGGAGGCAGGTAGGTCCGACAATGAGCAGTTCTTC

D: NA
V: TRBV6-6
J: TRBJ1-1
size: few
CDR3: CASTRQETEAFF
DNA: TGTGCCAGCACTCGACAGGAAACTGAAGCTTTCTTT

D: NA
V: TRBV28
J: TRBJ2-1
size: NA
CDR3: CASTRVLDFGFTFF
DNA: TGTGCCAGCACCCGAGTTCTAGATTTCGGGTTCACATTCTTC